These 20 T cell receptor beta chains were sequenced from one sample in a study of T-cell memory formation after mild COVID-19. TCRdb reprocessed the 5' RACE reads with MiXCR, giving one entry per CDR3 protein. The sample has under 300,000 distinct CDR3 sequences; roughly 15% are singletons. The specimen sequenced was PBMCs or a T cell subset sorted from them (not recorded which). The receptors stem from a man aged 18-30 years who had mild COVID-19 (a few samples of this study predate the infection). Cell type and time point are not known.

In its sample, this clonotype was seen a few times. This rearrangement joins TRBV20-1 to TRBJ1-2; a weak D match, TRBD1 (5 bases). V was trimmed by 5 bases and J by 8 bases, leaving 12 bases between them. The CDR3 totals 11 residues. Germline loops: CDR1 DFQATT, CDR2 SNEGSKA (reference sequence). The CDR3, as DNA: TGCAGTGCTGGGGGAGGGCCGGGCTACACCTTC. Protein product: CSAGGGPGYTF.

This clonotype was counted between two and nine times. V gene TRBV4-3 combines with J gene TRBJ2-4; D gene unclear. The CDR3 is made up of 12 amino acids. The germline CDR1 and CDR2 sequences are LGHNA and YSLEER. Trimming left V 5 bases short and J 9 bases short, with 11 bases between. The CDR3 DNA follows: TGCGCCAGCAGCTATACCTCGGGCATTCAGTACTTC. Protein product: CASSYTSGIQYF.

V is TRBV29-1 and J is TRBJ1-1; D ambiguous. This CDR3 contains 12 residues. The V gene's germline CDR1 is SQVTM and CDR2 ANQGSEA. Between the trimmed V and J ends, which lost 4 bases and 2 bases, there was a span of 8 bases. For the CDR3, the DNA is TGCAGCGTTGGTGGGGTCAACACTGAAGCTTTCTTT. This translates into CSVGGVNTEAFF.

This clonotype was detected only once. The CDR3 sequence is CASSQGGTPGELFF. Written as DNA, the CDR3 is TGTGCCAGCAGCCAAGGTGGGACACCCGGGGAGCTGTTTTTT. This sequence joins TRBV11-3 and TRBJ2-2; possibly TRBD1 for D (6 bases). Trimming cost V 5 bases and J 6 bases, with 13 bases left between them. This CDR3 spans 14 amino acids. CDR1 is SGHNT and CDR2 is YENEEA in the germline V gene.

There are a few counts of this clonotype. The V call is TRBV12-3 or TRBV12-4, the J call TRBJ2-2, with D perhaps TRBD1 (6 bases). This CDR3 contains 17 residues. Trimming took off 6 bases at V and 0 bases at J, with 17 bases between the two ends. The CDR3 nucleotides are TGTGCCAGCAGGTCACAGGGACCACCCACGAACACCGGGGAGCTGTTTTTT. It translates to CASRSQGPPTNTGELFF.

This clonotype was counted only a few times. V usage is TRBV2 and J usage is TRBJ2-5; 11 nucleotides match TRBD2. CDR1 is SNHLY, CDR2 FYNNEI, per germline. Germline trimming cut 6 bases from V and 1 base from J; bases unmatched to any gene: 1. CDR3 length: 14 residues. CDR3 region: CASRGTSGQETQYF. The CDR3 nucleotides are TGTGCCAGCAGAGGGACTAGCGGCCAAGAGACCCAGTACTTC.

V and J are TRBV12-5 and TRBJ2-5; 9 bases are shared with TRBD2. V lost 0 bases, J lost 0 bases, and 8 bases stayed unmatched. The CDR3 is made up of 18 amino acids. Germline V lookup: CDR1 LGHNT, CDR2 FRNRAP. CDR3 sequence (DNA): TGTGCTAGTGGTTTGGTACTCGGAACTAGCGGGCACCAAGAGACCCAGTACTTC. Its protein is CASGLVLGTSGHQETQYF.

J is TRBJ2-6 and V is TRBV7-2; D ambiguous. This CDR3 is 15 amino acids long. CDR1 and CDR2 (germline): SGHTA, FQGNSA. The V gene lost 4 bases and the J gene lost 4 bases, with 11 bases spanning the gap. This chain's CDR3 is CASSSYSLGANVLTF. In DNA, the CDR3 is TGTGCCAGCAGCTCCTATAGCCTCGGGGCCAACGTCCTGACTTTC.

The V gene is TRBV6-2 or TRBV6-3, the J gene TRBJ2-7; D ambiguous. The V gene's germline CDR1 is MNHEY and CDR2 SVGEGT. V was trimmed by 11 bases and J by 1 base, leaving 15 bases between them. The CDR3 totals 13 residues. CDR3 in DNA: TGTGCCGCCCACGCGATAGGGTCCTACGAGCAGTACTTC. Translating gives CAAHAIGSYEQYF.

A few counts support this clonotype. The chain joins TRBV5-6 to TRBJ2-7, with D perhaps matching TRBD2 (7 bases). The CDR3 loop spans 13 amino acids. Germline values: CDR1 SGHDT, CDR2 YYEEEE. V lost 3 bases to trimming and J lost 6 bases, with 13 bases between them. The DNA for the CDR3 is TGTGCCAGCAGCTGGGAGGGGGTCGGCGAGCAGTACGTC. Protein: CASSWEGVGEQYV.

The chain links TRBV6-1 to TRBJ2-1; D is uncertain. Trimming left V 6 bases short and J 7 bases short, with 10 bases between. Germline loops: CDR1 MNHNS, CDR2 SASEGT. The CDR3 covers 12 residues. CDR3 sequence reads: CASRPKFNEQFF. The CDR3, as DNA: TGTGCCAGCAGGCCTAAGTTTAATGAGCAGTTCTTC.

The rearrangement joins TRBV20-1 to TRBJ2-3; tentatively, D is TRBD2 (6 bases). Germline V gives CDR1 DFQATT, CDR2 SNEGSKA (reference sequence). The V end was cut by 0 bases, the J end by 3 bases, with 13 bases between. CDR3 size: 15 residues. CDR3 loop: CSARDRTGRTDTQYF. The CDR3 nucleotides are TGCAGTGCTAGAGACCGAACGGGGAGGACAGATACGCAGTATTTT.

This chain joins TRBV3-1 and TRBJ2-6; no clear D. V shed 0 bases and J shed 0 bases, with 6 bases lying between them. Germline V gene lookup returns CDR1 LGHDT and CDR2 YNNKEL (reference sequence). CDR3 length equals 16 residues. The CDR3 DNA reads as TGTGCCAGCAGCCAAGACGCCCACTCTGGGGCCAACGTCCTGACTTTC. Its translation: CASSQDAHSGANVLTF.

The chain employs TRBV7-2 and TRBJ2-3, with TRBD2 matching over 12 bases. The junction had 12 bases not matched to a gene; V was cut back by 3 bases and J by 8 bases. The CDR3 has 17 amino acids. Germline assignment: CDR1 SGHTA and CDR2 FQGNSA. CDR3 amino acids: CASSLQTSGGRVGTQYF. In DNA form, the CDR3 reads TGTGCCAGCAGCTTGCAGACTAGCGGGGGCCGAGTGGGTACGCAGTATTTT.

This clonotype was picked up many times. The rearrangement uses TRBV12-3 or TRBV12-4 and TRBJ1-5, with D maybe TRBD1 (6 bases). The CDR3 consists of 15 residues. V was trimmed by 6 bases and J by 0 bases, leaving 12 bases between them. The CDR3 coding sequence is TGTGCCAGCAGATCAGGGGTCTATAGCAATCAGCCCCAGCATTTT. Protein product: CASRSGVYSNQPQHF.

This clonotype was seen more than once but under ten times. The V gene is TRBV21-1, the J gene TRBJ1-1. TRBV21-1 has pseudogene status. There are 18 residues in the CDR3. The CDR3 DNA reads TGTGCCAGCAGCAAAGTCACCGGCAAGAGGGAATGTTACACTGAAGCTTTCTTT. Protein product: CASSKVTGKRECYTEAFF.

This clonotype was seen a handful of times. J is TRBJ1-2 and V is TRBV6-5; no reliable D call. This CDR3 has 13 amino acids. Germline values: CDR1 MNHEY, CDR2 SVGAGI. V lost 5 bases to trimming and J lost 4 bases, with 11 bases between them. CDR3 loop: CASSGGTLYGYTF. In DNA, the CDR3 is TGTGCCAGCAGTGGTGGAACTCTCTATGGCTACACCTTC.

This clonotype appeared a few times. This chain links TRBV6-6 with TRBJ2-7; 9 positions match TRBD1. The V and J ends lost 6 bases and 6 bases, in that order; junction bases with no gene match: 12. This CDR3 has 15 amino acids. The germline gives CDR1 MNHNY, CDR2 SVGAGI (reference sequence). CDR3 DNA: TGTGCCAGCAGACTAGGACAGGGGCCCCCTGGCGAGCAGTACGTC. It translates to CASRLGQGPPGEQYV.

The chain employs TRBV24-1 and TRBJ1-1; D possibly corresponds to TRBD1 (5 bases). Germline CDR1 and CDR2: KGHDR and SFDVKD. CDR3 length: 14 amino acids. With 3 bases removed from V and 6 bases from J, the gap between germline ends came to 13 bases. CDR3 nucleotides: TGTGCCACCAGTGATGGGAGGGGAGGCGCTGAAGCTTTCTTT. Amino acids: CATSDGRGGAEAFF.

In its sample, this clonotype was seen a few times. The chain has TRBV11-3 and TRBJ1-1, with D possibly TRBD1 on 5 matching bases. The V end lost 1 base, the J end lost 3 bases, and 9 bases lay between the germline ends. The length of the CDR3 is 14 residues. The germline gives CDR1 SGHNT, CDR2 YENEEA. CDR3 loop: CASSLGGSHTEAFF. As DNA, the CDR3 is TGTGCCAGCAGCTTAGGGGGCAGCCACACTGAAGCTTTCTTT.